This entry is about one T cell receptor beta chain. The data belong to a study of shared clonotypes between healthy human individuals. After removal of 4 bases from V and 16 bases from J, the junction contained 8 bases not matched to a gene. CDR1 and CDR2 (germline): MNHEY, SVGAGI. This CDR3 is built from 14 residues. Each sorted subset replicate got 200 ng genomic DNA, roughly 30,000 genomes. Assay: immunoSEQ multiplex PCR; the TCRdb copy retains only in-frame clones and omits some. The profile shows approximately 980,000 clones, around three quarters of them singletons. The chain couples TRBV6-5 to TRBJ1-6; 12 bases line up with TRBD1. This TCR was recovered from a man aged 18-30 years in good health. The material sequenced was memory CD4+ T cells sorted from blood. Described subset: CD45RA-negative fraction. The DNA for the CDR3 is TGTGCCAGCAGTTCAGGGACAGGGGGCACGAAACTCCACTTT. This translates into CASSSGTGGTKLHF.